This T cell receptor beta chain comes out of a study of blood T cell repertoires in COVID-19. Sequencing used immunoSEQ multiplex PCR; TCRdb keeps in-frame clones, though not all of them. The sample shows under 200,000 clones, approximately 85% of them seen only once. The CDR3 spans 12 residues. Per germline, CDR1 SNHLY and CDR2 FYNNEI. Trimming removed 8 bases from V and 0 bases from J, with 6 bases in between. Sequenced input: PBMCs or T cells enriched from blood (not recorded which). The receptor was isolated from a man aged 40-49 years with acute COVID-19. The chain joins TRBV2 to TRBJ2-3; D remains ambiguous. Here the CDR3 reads CASRRSTDTQYF. CDR3 nucleotide sequence: TGTGCCAGCCGTAGAAGCACAGATACGCAGTATTTT.